The 5 T cell receptor beta chains below come from one sample, sequenced in a study of spatial heterogeneity in lung cancer. Described time point: sample taken at primary tumor resection. TCRdb called the 5' RACE reads again in MiXCR, with one record for every CDR3 protein. The data contain 40,000 to 45,000 distinct CDR3 sequences, around 13% of them seen just once; the ten biggest clones take up around 56%. Sequencing was performed on PBMCs, taken at surgery. These receptors were obtained from a male donor with early-stage non-small cell lung cancer.

In this sample, this clonotype turned up a few times. The V and J genes are TRBV27 and TRBJ1-2, with 7 positions matching TRBD1. The germline gives CDR1 MNHEY, CDR2 SMNVEV (reference sequence). The CDR3 runs 14 residues. Trimming cost V 4 bases and J 2 bases; bases outside gene matches: 4. The CDR3 DNA follows: TGTGCCAGCAGTTCCCCGACAGGGAACTATGGCTACACCTTC. It translates to CASSSPTGNYGYTF.

This clonotype was picked up many times. The chain employs TRBV4-2 and TRBJ2-7, with TRBD1 identical over 9 bases. CDR1 and CDR2 (germline): LGHNA, YNFKEQ. This CDR3 is 14 amino acids long. V shed 4 bases and J 2 bases; nucleotides not matched to a gene: 3. The CDR3 nucleotides read TGTGCCAGCAGCCTTGGGACAGGGACCTACGAGCAGTACTTC. Encoded protein: CASSLGTGTYEQYF.

This clonotype was seen only a few times. The J gene is TRBJ2-6, the V gene TRBV2; D perhaps matches TRBD2 (5 bases). From germline, CDR1 is SNHLY and CDR2 FYNNEI. The V end lost 8 bases, the J end lost 1 base, and 15 bases lay between the germline ends. The CDR3 covers 16 residues. This CDR3 reads CASFRVRLSGANVLTF. The CDR3, as DNA: TGTGCCAGCTTCCGGGTCAGACTATCTGGGGCCAACGTCCTGACTTTC.

This clonotype has a count of ten or more. The chain is built from TRBV3-1 and TRBJ1-5; D is undetermined. This CDR3 spans 14 amino acids. Trimming removed 1 base at V and 5 bases at J, with 9 bases between. Germline CDR1 is LGHDT and CDR2 is YNNKEL (reference sequence). Here the CDR3 reads CASSQGQRHQPQHF. CDR3 in DNA: TGTGCCAGCAGCCAAGGTCAGAGACATCAGCCCCAGCATTTT.

This clonotype was observed a handful of times. This chain connects TRBV11-2 to TRBJ1-4, with 7 bases matching TRBD1. Germline V lookup: CDR1 SGHAT, CDR2 FQNNGV. This CDR3 is built from 15 residues. V was clipped by 4 bases and J by 7 bases; unmatched bases: 9. The CDR3 DNA follows: TGTGCCAGCAGCTCACAGGGGAATTGGGCTGAAAAACTGTTTTTT. Translated: CASSSQGNWAEKLFF.